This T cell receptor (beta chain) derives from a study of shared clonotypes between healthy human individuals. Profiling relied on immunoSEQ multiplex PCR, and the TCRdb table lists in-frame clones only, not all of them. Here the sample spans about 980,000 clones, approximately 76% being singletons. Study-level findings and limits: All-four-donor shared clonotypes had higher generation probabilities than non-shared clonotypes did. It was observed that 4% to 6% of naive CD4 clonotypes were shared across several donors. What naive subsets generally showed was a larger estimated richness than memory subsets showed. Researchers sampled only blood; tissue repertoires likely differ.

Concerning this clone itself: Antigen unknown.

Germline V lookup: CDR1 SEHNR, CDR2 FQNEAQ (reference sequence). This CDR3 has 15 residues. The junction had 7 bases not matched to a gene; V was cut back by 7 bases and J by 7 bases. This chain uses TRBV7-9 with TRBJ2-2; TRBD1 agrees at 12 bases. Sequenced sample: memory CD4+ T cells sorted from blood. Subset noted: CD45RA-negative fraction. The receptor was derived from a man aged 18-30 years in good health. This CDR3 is CASNPGQGAHGELFF. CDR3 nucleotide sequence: TGTGCCAGCAACCCGGGACAGGGGGCTCACGGGGAGCTGTTTTTT.